Below, 18 T cell receptor beta chains from the same sample are listed, as sequenced in a study of shared clonotypes between healthy human individuals. Profiled with immunoSEQ multiplex PCR; TCRdb holds only in-frame clones, not every one. The repertoire includes approximately 2.4 million clones, approximately 94% of them detected once, and roughly 0.13% sits in the top ten. Sequenced sample: naive CD4+ T cells sorted from blood. Subset meaning: CD45RA+ positively selected. Receptor source: a man between 18 and 29 years old in good health.

CDR3 loop: CASSPSSGSHEQYF. Here the CDR3 DNA reads TGTGCCAGCAGTCCCTCTAGCGGGAGCCACGAGCAGTACTTC. The chain recombines TRBV2 with TRBJ2-7; 10 bases are shared with TRBD2. V shed 5 bases, J shed 5 bases, and the junction held 6 bases outside the gene matches. The CDR3 spans 14 residues. The germline V gene encodes CDR1 SNHLY and CDR2 FYNNEI.

The genes are TRBV5-6 and TRBJ1-1; D remains ambiguous. V shed 4 bases and J shed 7 bases, with 17 bases lying between them. This CDR3 has 14 residues. Germline V lookup: CDR1 SGHDT, CDR2 YYEEEE. The CDR3 DNA follows: TGTGCCAGCAGCACGACCCTTTCAAAGTTTGAAGCTTTCTTT. Translating it yields CASSTTLSKFEAFF.

This chain uses TRBV6-1 with TRBJ1-4; D is ambiguous. CDR3 length equals 16 residues. V was clipped by 0 bases and J by 4 bases, with 12 bases between them. CDR1 and CDR2 from the germline V gene are MNHNS and SASEGT. The CDR3 region is CASSEARRGDNEKLFF. The CDR3 nucleotides are TGTGCCAGCAGTGAAGCGCGTCGGGGAGATAATGAAAAACTGTTTTTT.

This chain joins TRBV6-5 and TRBJ2-3; no reliable D call. Germline V gene lookup returns CDR1 MNHEY and CDR2 SVGAGI. CDR3 size: 13 residues. With 5 bases removed from V and 2 bases from J, the gap between germline ends came to 8 bases. CDR3 sequence: CASSLRNTDTQYF. The CDR3 nucleotides read TGTGCCAGCAGTCTCCGAAACACAGATACGCAGTATTTT.

This chain uses TRBV10-2 with TRBJ2-1, with D possibly being TRBD1 (6 bases). Germline CDR1 reads WSHSY; CDR2 reads SAAADI. V was shortened by 6 bases and J by 3 bases, with 9 bases between the two germline ends. This CDR3 spans 13 amino acids. CDR3: CASRGGHYNEQFF. CDR3 sequence (DNA): TGCGCCAGCAGAGGGGGACACTACAATGAGCAGTTCTTC.

The V call is TRBV12-5, the J call TRBJ1-1; weak D call: TRBD1 (5 bases). CDR3 length: 14 residues. The germline gives CDR1 LGHNT, CDR2 FRNRAP. V was clipped by 7 bases and J by 6 bases, with 18 bases between them. The CDR3: CASAFPDRRAEAFF. The CDR3 DNA sequence: TGTGCTAGTGCCTTTCCAGACAGAAGGGCTGAAGCTTTCTTT.

This chain links TRBV6-4 with TRBJ1-1; perhaps TRBD1 as D (5 bases). The CDR3 totals 13 residues. Germline CDR1 and CDR2: MRHNA and SNTAGT. The V end was cut by 3 bases, the J end by 4 bases, with 9 bases between. Here the CDR3 DNA reads TGTGCCAGCAGTGAGCTTCAGGGCACTGAAGCTTTCTTT. Its protein product is CASSELQGTEAFF.

The CDR3 here is CASRPGGGNEKLFF. CDR3 nucleotide sequence: TGTGCCAGCCGACCAGGGGGGGGCAATGAAAAACTGTTTTTT. This chain links TRBV28 with TRBJ1-4; 7 nucleotides agree with TRBD1. The CDR3 is 14 residues long. V lost 8 bases to trimming and J lost 5 bases; unmatched junction nucleotides: 8. CDR1 is MDHEN and CDR2 is SYDVKM in the germline V gene. Using reference TRBV28 and TRBJ1-4 for the parts outside the CDR3, the full variable domain is DVKVTQSSRYLVKRTGEKVFLECVQDMDHENMFWYRQDPGLGLRLIYFSYDVKMKEKGDIPEGYSVSREKKERFSLILESASTNQTSMYLCASRPGGGNEKLFFGSGTQLSVL.

This chain joins TRBV28 and TRBJ2-3, with D uncertain. This CDR3 has 14 residues. With 3 bases removed from V and 0 bases from J, the gap between germline ends came to 7 bases. Germline CDR1 MDHEN, CDR2 SYDVKM. This CDR3 is CASSFKLSTDTQYF. The CDR3 DNA is TGTGCCAGCAGTTTTAAGCTAAGCACAGATACGCAGTATTTT. Variable domain in full (rest from reference TRBV28 and TRBJ2-3): DVKVTQSSRYLVKRTGEKVFLECVQDMDHENMFWYRQDPGLGLRLIYFSYDVKMKEKGDIPEGYSVSREKKERFSLILESASTNQTSMYLCASSFKLSTDTQYFGPGTRLTVL.

The chain recombines TRBV11-2 with TRBJ1-2; D is perhaps TRBD1 (6 bases). This CDR3 has 15 residues. Germline lookup yields CDR1 SGHAT and CDR2 FQNNGV. Trimming shortened V by 5 bases and J by 0 bases, and 13 bases separated the two germline ends. As DNA, the CDR3 is TGTGCCAGCAGCCCAACAGGGAAGGCTAACTATGGCTACACCTTC. Encoded protein: CASSPTGKANYGYTF.

V usage is TRBV4-3 and J usage is TRBJ2-7, with D unclear. Trimming left V 3 bases short and J 1 base short, with 13 bases between. Germline assignment: CDR1 LGHNA and CDR2 YSLEER. This CDR3 has 15 amino acids. CDR3: CASSQVPDGSYEQYF. CDR3 in DNA: TGCGCCAGCAGCCAGGTCCCCGACGGGTCCTACGAGCAGTACTTC.

The chain is built from TRBV11-2 and TRBJ2-3, with 9 bases aligning to TRBD2. CDR3 length equals 17 residues. The germline V gene encodes CDR1 SGHAT and CDR2 FQNNGV. Germline trimming cut 1 base from V and 0 bases from J; bases unmatched to any gene: 5. The CDR3 loop reads CASSLAPTSGSTDTQYF. The CDR3 DNA reads TGTGCCAGCAGCTTAGCGCCAACTAGCGGGAGCACAGATACGCAGTATTTT. The whole variable domain, remainder taken from reference TRBV11-2 and TRBJ2-3, is EAGVAQSPRYKIIEKRQSVAFWCNPISGHATLYWYQQILGQGPKLLIQFQNNGVVDDSQLPKDRFSAERLKGVDSTLKIQPAKLEDSAVYLCASSLAPTSGSTDTQYFGPGTRLTVL.

This chain connects TRBV30 to TRBJ2-7, with 8 bases that match TRBD1. Losses at the gene ends were 1 base for V and 3 bases for J; bases not matched to a gene: 2. The CDR3 sequence is 13 residues long. Per germline, CDR1 GTSNPN and CDR2 SVGIG (reference sequence). As DNA, the CDR3 is TGTGCCTGGAGTGGGGGACAGGACTACGAGCAGTACTTC. This codes for CAWSGGQDYEQYF. The whole variable domain, filled in from reference TRBV30 and TRBJ2-7, reads SQTIHQWPATLVQPVGSPLSLECTVEGTSNPNLYWYRQAAGRGLQLLFYSVGIGQISSEVPQNLSASRPQDRQFILSSKKLLLSDSGFYLCAWSGGQDYEQYFGPGTRLTVT.

This chain links TRBV28 with TRBJ2-7; 8 bases are shared with TRBD2. This CDR3 has 14 amino acids. J lost 3 bases, V lost 10 bases, and 11 bases had no gene match. In germline, CDR1 is MDHEN, CDR2 SYDVKM. The DNA for the CDR3 is TGTGCCACCCGGGGGGGGACAAAAAACTACGAGCAGTACTTC. Translated, it gives CATRGGTKNYEQYF.

The chain carries TRBV5-5 and TRBJ1-2, with TRBD1 matching over 7 bases. Looked up from germline, CDR1 is SGHKS and CDR2 is YYEKEE (reference sequence). V lost 4 bases, J lost 4 bases, and 13 bases stayed unmatched. The CDR3 extends over 16 amino acids. For the CDR3, the DNA is TGTGCCAGCAGCCACTCTCTTGACAGGGAAACCTATGGCTACACCTTC. As protein: CASSHSLDRETYGYTF.

The rearrangement uses TRBV6-1 and TRBJ1-2, with a possible D match to TRBD1 (5 bases). Germline V gives CDR1 MNHNS, CDR2 SASEGT. The CDR3 consists of 14 residues. Trimming removed 6 bases from V and 1 base from J, with 12 bases in between. The CDR3: CASRGDGLNYGYTF. In nucleotides, the CDR3 is TGTGCCAGCAGGGGGGACGGACTTAACTATGGCTACACCTTC.

A word on this clone: Other DNA variants within this sample encode the same CDR3. This chain joins TRBV28 and TRBJ1-5; D is undetermined. Germline loops: CDR1 MDHEN, CDR2 SYDVKM. The CDR3 has 13 residues. V was pared by 3 bases and J by 4 bases, with 7 bases between. CDR3 sequence reads: CASSFAGNQPQHF. The CDR3 bases are TGTGCCAGCAGTTTTGCCGGAAATCAGCCCCAGCATTTT.

The CDR3 is CASSQEPRGEQYF. CDR3 nucleotide sequence: TGCGCCAGCAGCCAAGAACCCAGGGGCGAGCAGTACTTC. This rearrangement joins TRBV4-1 to TRBJ2-7, with a possible D match to TRBD1 (6 bases). The length of the CDR3 is 13 residues. Germline assignment: CDR1 MGHRA and CDR2 YSYEKL. Trimming took off 0 bases at V and 6 bases at J, with 9 bases between the two ends.